The 13 T cell receptor beta chains presented below share a single source sample, sequenced in a study of T-cell memory formation after mild COVID-19. TCRdb reanalysed the 5' RACE reads using MiXCR and keeps one entry per CDR3 protein. Of a few hundred thousand distinct CDR3 sequences in the sample, around 24% were seen once. Sequenced material: PBMCs or a T cell subset sorted from them (not recorded which). The receptors originated from an adult woman who had mild COVID-19 (a few samples of this study predate the infection). Cell type and time point are not known.

This clonotype was picked up a small number of times. The V gene is TRBV12-3 or TRBV12-4, the J gene TRBJ1-5; the D is unclear. Trimming took 5 bases from V and 2 from J, leaving 16 bases between them. CDR3 length: 16 residues. CDR3 protein: CASSPEGGRRNQPQHF. Written as DNA, the CDR3 is TGTGCCAGCAGTCCCGAAGGAGGGCGGCGCAATCAGCCCCAGCATTTT.

The chain couples TRBV6-6 to TRBJ2-7, with D possibly being TRBD1 (6 bases). The CDR3 loop spans 13 amino acids. Germline V gene lookup returns CDR1 MNHNY and CDR2 SVGAGI (reference sequence). V lost 10 bases and J lost 0, with 13 bases in between. The CDR3 region is CAILGQYSYEQYF. DNA of the CDR3: TGTGCCATCCTAGGACAGTACTCCTACGAGCAGTACTTC.

In this sample, this clonotype turned up a few times. The chain uses TRBV7-2 and TRBJ2-7; 10 bases match TRBD2. The CDR3 runs to 15 residues. Germline V gene lookup returns CDR1 SGHTA and CDR2 FQGNSA. The J segment lost 6 bases and the V segment lost 5 bases, leaving 10 bases of the junction unmatched. The CDR3 DNA follows: TGTGCCAGCAGCACGGAGCGGGGGGGCCGTTTCGAGCAGTACTTC. Translated: CASSTERGGRFEQYF.

This chain links TRBV7-9 with TRBJ2-1; 7 bases agree with TRBD2. Germline lookup yields CDR1 SEHNR and CDR2 FQNEAQ (reference sequence). Trimming removed 5 bases from V and 14 bases from J; junction bases left unmatched: 9. This CDR3 region has 12 residues. CDR3: CASSPGTTKEFF. The DNA for the CDR3 is TGTGCCAGCAGCCCTGGGACTACGAAGGAGTTCTTC.

Ten or more counts support this clonotype. This sequence joins TRBV11-2 and TRBJ2-2; D is perhaps TRBD1 (5 bases). CDR1 SGHAT and CDR2 FQNNGV come from the germline V gene. The CDR3 contains 14 residues. V lost 5 bases and J 5 bases, leaving 12 bases between the germline ends. The CDR3 spells CASSDRAGTGELFF. The CDR3 region has the DNA TGTGCCAGCAGCGACAGAGCCGGTACCGGGGAGCTGTTTTTT.

This clonotype came up a few times. This chain links TRBV20-1 with TRBJ2-1, with D possibly matching TRBD2 (5 bases). The CDR3 extends over 14 amino acids. Per germline, CDR1 DFQATT and CDR2 SNEGSKA (reference sequence). V was pared by 0 bases and J by 4 bases, with 10 bases between. The CDR3 nucleotides are TGCAGTGCTAGAGATCGCCGGGGATACAATGAGCAGTTCTTC. Encoded protein: CSARDRRGYNEQFF.

The chain uses TRBV11-2 and TRBJ2-5, with D possibly being TRBD2 (5 bases). CDR3 size: 15 residues. The germline V gene encodes CDR1 SGHAT and CDR2 FQNNGV. V lost 2 bases and J lost 0, with 10 bases in between. The CDR3 region has the DNA TGTGCCAGCAGCTTAATTGGGGAGTACCAAGAGACCCAGTACTTC. Translation: CASSLIGEYQETQYF.

This clonotype has more than one count but fewer than ten. The chain employs TRBV29-1 and TRBJ2-5; D may correspond to TRBD1 or TRBD2 (5 bases each). With 4 bases removed from V and 4 bases from J, the gap between germline ends came to 19 bases. The CDR3 has 15 residues. Germline loops: CDR1 SQVTM, CDR2 ANQGSEA. DNA of the CDR3: TGCAGCGTTGTGAGGGGTACTCCGATGGGAGAGACCCAGTACTTC. Translated, it gives CSVVRGTPMGETQYF. The full variable domain, its missing parts supplied by reference TRBV29-1 and TRBJ2-5, is SAVISQKPSRDICQRGTSLTIQCQVDSQVTMMFWYRQQPGQSLTLIATANQGSEATYESGFVIDKFPISRPNLTFSTLTVSNMSPEDSSIYLCSVVRGTPMGETQYFGPGTRLLVL.

This chain joins TRBV7-6 and TRBJ1-3, with D unresolved. This CDR3 has 15 amino acids. Germline CDR1 SGHVS, CDR2 FNYEAQ. Trimming left V 0 bases short and J 4 bases short, with 10 bases between. In DNA form, the CDR3 reads TGTGCCAGCAGCTTAGCAAGGACCCAAGGAAACACCATATATTTT. This sequence encodes CASSLARTQGNTIYF. Complete variable domain (other parts from reference TRBV7-6 and TRBJ1-3): GAGVSQSPRYKVTKRGQDVALRCDPISGHVSLYWYRQALGQGPEFLTYFNYEAQQDKSGLPNDRFSAERPEGSISTLTIQRTEQRDSAMYRCASSLARTQGNTIYFGEGSWLTVV.

This clonotype was counted between two and nine times. The rearrangement joins TRBV7-9 to TRBJ2-3; the D gene is possibly TRBD1 (5 bases). V lost 1 base, J lost 2 bases, and 10 bases lay in between. Germline V lookup: CDR1 SEHNR, CDR2 FQNEAQ (reference sequence). The CDR3 has 15 amino acids. The CDR3: CASSLVQEPTDTQYF. The CDR3 DNA reads TGTGCCAGCAGCTTAGTACAGGAGCCCACAGATACGCAGTATTTT.

V gene TRBV6-5 combines with J gene TRBJ1-1; D is possibly TRBD1 (5 bases). The CDR3 sequence is 14 residues long. Trimming pared 4 bases from V and 11 bases from J, leaving 20 bases between. Germline V CDR1 and CDR2: MNHEY, SVGAGI. The CDR3 bases are TGTGCCAGCAGTTTAAGGTCTGCGGGGCCCGGGGCTTTCTTT. Its protein is CASSLRSAGPGAFF.

Note on this clonotype: Relative to the germline gene, one junction end is altered; a read error may explain this. The V gene is TRBV5-4, the J gene TRBJ1-1; TRBD1 might be the D (5 bases). Looked up from germline, CDR1 is SGHNT and CDR2 is YYREEE (reference sequence). The CDR3 is 12 amino acids. Written as DNA, the CDR3 is TGTACCAGCAGCTCAGCGGGGGGGGAAGCTTTCTTT. Translated: CTSSSAGGEAFF.

V is TRBV29-1 and J is TRBJ1-2; 9 bases fit TRBD1. Trimming at V came to 8 bases and at J to 6 bases, leaving 13 bases not matched to a gene. Germline CDR1 SQVTM, CDR2 ANQGSEA. The CDR3 contains 14 residues. CDR3 DNA: TGCAGCTCAGAGACCGGGACAGGGTACAATGGCTACACCTTC. This translates into CSSETGTGYNGYTF.